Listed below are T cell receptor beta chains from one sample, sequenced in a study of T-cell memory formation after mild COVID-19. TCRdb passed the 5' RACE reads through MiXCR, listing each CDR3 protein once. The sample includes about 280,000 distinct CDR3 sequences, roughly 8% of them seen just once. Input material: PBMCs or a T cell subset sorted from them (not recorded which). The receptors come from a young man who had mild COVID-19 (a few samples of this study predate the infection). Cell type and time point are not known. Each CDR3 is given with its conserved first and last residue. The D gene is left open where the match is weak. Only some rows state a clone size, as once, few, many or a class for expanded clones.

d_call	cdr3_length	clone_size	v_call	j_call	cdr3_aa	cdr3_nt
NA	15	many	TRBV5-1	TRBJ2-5	CASSLASRNEETQYF	TGCGCCAGCAGCTTGGCTAGCAGGAATGAGGAGACCCAGTACTTC
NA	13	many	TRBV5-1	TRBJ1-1	CASRRDNNGEAFF	TGCGCCAGCAGGCGCGATAATAACGGTGAAGCTTTCTTT
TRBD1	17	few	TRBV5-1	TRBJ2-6	CASSLQGAMAGANVLTF	TGCGCCAGCAGCTTACAGGGGGCTATGGCTGGGGCCAACGTCCTGACTTTC
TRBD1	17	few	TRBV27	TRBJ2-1	CASSLGQGASGYNEQFF	TGTGCCAGCAGTTTAGGGCAGGGGGCATCCGGCTACAATGAGCAGTTCTTC
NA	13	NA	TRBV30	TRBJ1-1	CSFSSQTGTEAFF	TGTTCCTTCTCATCCCAGACAGGCACTGAAGCTTTCTTT
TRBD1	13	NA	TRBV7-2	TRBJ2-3	CASSLAGTGAQYF	TGTGCCAGCAGCTTGGCAGGGACAGGGGCGCAGTATTTT
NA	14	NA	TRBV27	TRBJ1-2	CASSLHQGSYGYTF	TGTGCCAGCAGTTTGCATCAAGGAAGCTATGGCTACACCTTC
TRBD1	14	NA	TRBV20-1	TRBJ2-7	CSASFRDRGPEQYF	TGCAGTGCTAGTTTTCGGGACAGGGGTCCCGAGCAGTACTTC
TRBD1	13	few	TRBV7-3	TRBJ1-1	CASSLFGQGEAFF	TGTGCCAGCAGCTTATTTGGACAGGGTGAAGCTTTCTTT
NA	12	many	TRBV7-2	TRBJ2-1	CASSQAGNEQFF	TGTGCCAGCAGCCAAGCAGGGAATGAGCAGTTCTTC
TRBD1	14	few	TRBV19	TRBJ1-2	CASSKTGSNYGYTF	TGTGCCAGTAGTAAGACAGGGTCCAACTATGGCTACACCTTC
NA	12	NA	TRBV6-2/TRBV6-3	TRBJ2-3	CASTQTQDTQYF	TGTGCCAGCACCCAGACCCAGGATACGCAGTATTTT
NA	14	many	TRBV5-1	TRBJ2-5	CASSSGTGQETQYF	TGTGCCAGCAGTAGCGGGACAGGGCAAGAGACCCAGTACTTC
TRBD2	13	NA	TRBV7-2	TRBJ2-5	CASSLGLAGVWYF	TGTGCCAGCAGCTTAGGGCTAGCGGGTGTTTGGTACTTC
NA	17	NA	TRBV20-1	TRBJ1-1	CSASSKDSHLENTEAFF	TGCAGTGCTAGTTCCAAGGACAGTCATCTTGAGAACACTGAAGCTTTCTTT
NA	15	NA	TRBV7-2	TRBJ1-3	CASSLEWGHGNTIYF	TGTGCCAGCAGCTTAGAGTGGGGCCATGGAAACACCATATATTTT
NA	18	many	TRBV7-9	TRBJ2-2	CASSPRILVSLNTGELFF	TGTGCCAGCAGCCCACGGATTCTCGTGTCCCTGAACACCGGGGAGCTGTTTTTT
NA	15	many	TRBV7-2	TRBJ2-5	CASSLALEGRETQYF	TGTGCCAGCAGCTTAGCCCTAGAAGGTCGAGAGACCCAGTACTTC
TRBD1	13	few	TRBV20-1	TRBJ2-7	CSARLTGGGEQYF	TGCAGTGCGAGGCTGACAGGGGGGGGCGAGCAGTACTTC
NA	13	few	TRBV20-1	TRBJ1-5	CSARRGGEKPQHF	TGCAGTGCTAGGCGGGGAGGAGAGAAGCCCCAGCATTTT
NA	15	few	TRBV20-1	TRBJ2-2	CSASSGTKSPGELFF	TGCAGTGCTAGTTCGGGCACAAAATCACCCGGGGAGCTGTTTTTT
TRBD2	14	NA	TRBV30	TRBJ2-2	CAWEGLAIAGELFF	TGTGCCTGGGAGGGACTAGCGATTGCCGGGGAGCTGTTTTTT
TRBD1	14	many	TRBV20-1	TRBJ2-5	CSARSTGGVETQYF	TGCAGTGCGAGATCCACAGGGGGCGTAGAGACCCAGTACTTC
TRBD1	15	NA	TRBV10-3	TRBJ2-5	CAITRDREARETQYF	TGTGCCATCACTAGGGACAGGGAGGCTCGAGAGACCCAGTACTTC
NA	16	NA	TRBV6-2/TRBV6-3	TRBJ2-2	CASSYLAGGPPGELFF	TGTGCCAGCAGTTACTTAGCCGGGGGGCCCCCTGGGGAGCTGTTTTTT
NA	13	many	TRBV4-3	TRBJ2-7	CASSQGGNYEQYF	TGCGCCAGCAGCCAAGGAGGGAACTACGAGCAGTACTTC
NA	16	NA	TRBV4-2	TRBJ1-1	CASSQANRVDNSEAFF	TGTGCCAGCAGCCAAGCAAACAGGGTCGACAATAGTGAAGCTTTCTTT
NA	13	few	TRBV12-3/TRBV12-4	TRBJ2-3	CASRPLVGLGQYF	TGTGCCAGCAGGCCCCTCGTGGGTTTGGGGCAGTATTTT
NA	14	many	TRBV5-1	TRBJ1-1	CASSLRQPNTEAFF	TGCGCCAGCAGCTTACGACAGCCGAACACTGAAGCTTTCTTT
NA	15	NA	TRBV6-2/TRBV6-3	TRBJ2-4	CASSLDAGGKNIQYF	TGTGCCAGCAGTTTGGACGCAGGAGGCAAAAACATTCAGTACTTC
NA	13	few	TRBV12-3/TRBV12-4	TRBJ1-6	CASAWGQNSPLHF	TGTGCCAGCGCCTGGGGGCAGAATTCACCCCTCCACTTT
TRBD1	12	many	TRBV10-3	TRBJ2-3	CAISTGADTQYF	TGTGCCATCAGCACAGGGGCAGATACGCAGTATTTT
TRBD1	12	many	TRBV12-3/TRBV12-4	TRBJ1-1	CASSLDRGEAFF	TGTGCCAGCAGCCTGGACAGGGGAGAAGCTTTCTTT
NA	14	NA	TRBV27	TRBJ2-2	CASSYARDTGELFF	TGTGCCAGCAGTTATGCCCGTGACACCGGGGAGCTGTTTTTT
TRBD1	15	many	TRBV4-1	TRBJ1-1	CASSQGQGAGTEAFF	TGCGCCAGCAGCCAAGGACAGGGGGCGGGCACTGAAGCTTTCTTT
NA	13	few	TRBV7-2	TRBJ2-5	CASSFGTSETQYF	TGTGCCAGCAGCTTCGGGACGTCTGAGACCCAGTACTTC
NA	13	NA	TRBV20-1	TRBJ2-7	CSARPPSFYEQYF	TGCAGTGCTAGGCCTCCAAGCTTCTACGAGCAGTACTTC
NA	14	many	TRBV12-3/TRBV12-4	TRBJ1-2	CASSPFNRVYGYTF	TGTGCCAGCAGCCCATTCAACAGGGTCTATGGCTACACCTTC
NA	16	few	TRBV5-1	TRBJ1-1	CASSLLGGRQNTEAFF	TGCGCCAGCAGCCTTCTCGGGGGCAGGCAGAACACTGAAGCTTTCTTT
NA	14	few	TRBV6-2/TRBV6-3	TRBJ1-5	CASTFAGLHQPQHF	TGTGCCAGCACGTTTGCGGGCCTTCATCAGCCCCAGCATTTT
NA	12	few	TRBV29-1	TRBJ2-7	CSVVGDPYEQYF	TGCAGCGTTGTAGGGGACCCCTACGAGCAGTACTTC